This T cell receptor (beta chain) was profiled in a study of cytomegalovirus exposure and HLA in healthy donors. Primers for the PCR totalled 60 Vbeta and 13 Jbeta. Data came from immunoSEQ multiplex PCR; TCRdb stores just in-frame clones and leaves some out. The sample lists about 130,000 clones, approximately 71% occurring once. Trimming removed 2 bases at V and 0 bases at J, with 9 bases between. The CDR3 sequence is 14 residues long. Germline loops: CDR1 SGDLS, CDR2 YYNGEE. The genes are TRBV9 and TRBJ2-7; D is possibly TRBD2 (6 bases). The TCR sequence derives from a man aged 25 to 40 in good health and CMV-seronegative. The specimen was PBMCs. In DNA form, the CDR3 reads TGTGCCAGCAGCGTGGCGGGGTTCTCCTACGAGCAGTACTTC. Its protein product is CASSVAGFSYEQYF.